This T cell receptor beta chain comes out of a study of blood T cell repertoires in COVID-19. Study in general: COVID-19 samples, acute and convalescent, were from the United States, Italy and Spain. T cells, B-cell-depleted T cells, or PBMCs provided the cDNA or gDNA that served as material.

Authors' data handling: From reference gene primer amplification, estimates of nucleated cell counts were derived. The method was immunoSEQ multiplex PCR; TCRdb's version includes in-frame clones alone and lacks a portion of them. That table furnishes V, J and clone size, whereas the DNA furnished D and trimming. The sample shows about 180,000 clones, approximately 80% of them seen only once. V was shortened by 5 bases and J by 1 base, with 11 bases between the two germline ends. Germline assignment: CDR1 SGHAT and CDR2 FQNNGV. The CDR3 length is 15 residues. Specimen: peripheral blood. This receptor was identified in a human donor in a cohort sampled during active COVID-19. The chain links TRBV11-2 to TRBJ2-2; possibly TRBD2 for D (6 bases). CDR3 nucleotide sequence: TGTGCCAGCAGCCTCCGGGACTGGAACACCGGGGAGCTGTTTTTT. This gives the protein CASSLRDWNTGELFF.